This T cell receptor (beta chain) is drawn from a study of shared clonotypes between healthy human individuals. Deep-level settings were used for running the assay. The protocol was immunoSEQ multiplex PCR, while the TCRdb copy is restricted to in-frame clones and leaves out a portion. The data contain 650,000 to 750,000 clones, less than 80% of them singletons. J gave up 1 base and V 5 bases, and 4 bases lay outside the gene matches. The length of the CDR3 is 15 residues. The germline CDR1 and CDR2 sequences are SSHAT and FNYEAQ (reference sequence). The sequencing sample was made of memory CD4+ T cells sorted from blood. Noted subset: CD45RA-negative fraction. The genes are TRBV7-7 and TRBJ2-2; 7 positions agree with TRBD2. The sequence was collected from a woman aged 25 to 39 in good health. CDR3 DNA sequence: TGTGCCAGCAGCGAGGTAGCGGGGAACACCGGGGAGCTGTTTTTT. It translates to CASSEVAGNTGELFF.